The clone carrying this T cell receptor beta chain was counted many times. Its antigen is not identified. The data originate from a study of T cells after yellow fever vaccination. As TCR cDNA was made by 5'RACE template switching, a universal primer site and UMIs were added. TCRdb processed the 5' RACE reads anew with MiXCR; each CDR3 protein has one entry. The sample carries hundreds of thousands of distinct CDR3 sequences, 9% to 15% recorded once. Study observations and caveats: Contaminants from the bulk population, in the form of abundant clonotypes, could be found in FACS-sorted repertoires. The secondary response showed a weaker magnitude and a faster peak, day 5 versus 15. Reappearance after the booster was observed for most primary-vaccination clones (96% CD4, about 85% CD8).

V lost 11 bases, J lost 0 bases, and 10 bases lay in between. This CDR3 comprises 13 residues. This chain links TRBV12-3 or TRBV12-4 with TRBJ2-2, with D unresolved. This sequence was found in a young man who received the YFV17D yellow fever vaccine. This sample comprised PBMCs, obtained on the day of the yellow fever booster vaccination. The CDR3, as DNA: TGTGCCGCGAACCTCGCGAACACCGGGGAGCTGTTTTTT. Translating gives CAANLANTGELFF.